The 18 T cell receptor beta chains reported below all come from one sample, sequenced in a study of T cell repertoires in cytomegalovirus infection. These receptors' antigens are unknown. In TCRdb, the reads were re-called with MiXCR into one record per CDR3 protein. The sample consists of 830,000 or so distinct CDR3 sequences, 30% to 35% of them appearing once. The sequencing here drew on cultured CD8+ T cells from PBMCs, taken from culture after CMV antigen stimulation. Every receptor here comes from a human donor in good health (CMV status not recorded). Some clones in this sample may be carry-over from other donors' samples.

V usage is TRBV18 and J usage is TRBJ2-7; TRBD1 agrees at 7 bases. V was clipped by 2 bases and J by 0 bases; unmatched bases: 13. Germline V gene lookup returns CDR1 KGHSH and CDR2 LQKENI. The CDR3 extends over 18 amino acids. This CDR3 is CASSPRGQAKPSSYEQYF. CDR3 sequence (DNA): TGTGCCAGCTCACCAAGAGGACAGGCCAAACCGAGCTCCTACGAGCAGTACTTC.

In the case of this clonotype: A read error may account for a junction end that differs from germline. This chain links TRBV28 with TRBJ2-1, with 11 bases fitting TRBD2. The CDR3 consists of 15 residues. Per germline, CDR1 MDHEN and CDR2 SYDVKM. The CDR3 spells CASSQTSGDYNEQFF. DNA of the CDR3: TGTGCTAGCAGCCAGACTAGCGGGGATTACAATGAGCAGTTCTTC.

The J gene is TRBJ2-1, the V gene TRBV12-3 or TRBV12-4; TRBD1 matches at 10 bases. CDR3 length equals 15 residues. The V and J ends lost 6 bases and 5 bases, in that order; junction bases with no gene match: 7. The CDR3 sequence is CASSRTGTGDNEQFF. The CDR3 nucleotides read TGTGCCAGCAGCAGAACCGGGACAGGGGACAATGAGCAGTTCTTC.

This clonotype was detected a few times. V is TRBV19 and J is TRBJ1-5; D is uncertain. This CDR3 is 15 amino acids long. V was clipped by 5 bases and J by 0 bases, with 11 bases between them. CDR1 and CDR2 from the germline V gene are LNHDA and SQIVND (reference sequence). The CDR3 DNA sequence: TGTGCCAGTAGTTGGGCAGGAAATAGCAATCAGCCCCAGCATTTT. It codes for CASSWAGNSNQPQHF.

The V call is TRBV6-2 or TRBV6-3, the J call TRBJ1-1; D unresolved. The ends were cut back, 7 bases at V and 1 base at J, with 13 bases in the middle. This CDR3 has 14 residues. Germline CDR1 reads MNHEY; CDR2 reads SVGEGT. The CDR3 bases are TGTGCCAGCACCCCGGTGGGGAGGAACACTGAAGCTTTCTTT. Translating gives CASTPVGRNTEAFF.

In this sample, this clonotype turned up a few times. V is TRBV6-5 and J is TRBJ2-7; D is possibly TRBD1 (6 bases). The CDR3 is 13 residues long. From germline, CDR1 is MNHEY and CDR2 SVGAGI. The germline V and J ends were trimmed by 2 bases and 6 bases, with 11 bases remaining between them. CDR3 in amino acids: CASSYPGAGEQYF. The CDR3 coding sequence is TGTGCCAGCAGTTACCCAGGGGCGGGCGAGCAGTACTTC.

This chain connects TRBV2 to TRBJ2-2, with D hard to call. Trimming removed 4 bases at V and 1 base at J, with 13 bases between. CDR3 size: 16 residues. Germline CDR1 and CDR2: SNHLY and FYNNEI. The CDR3 nucleotides are TGTGCCAGCAGTGTAATTTCTCCTGAGAACACCGGGGAGCTGTTTTTT. Its protein product is CASSVISPENTGELFF.

This sequence joins TRBV5-1 and TRBJ2-7; 7 positions match TRBD1. The CDR3 runs to 14 residues. Germline assignment: CDR1 SGHRS and CDR2 YFSETQ. V lost 2 bases, J lost 2 bases, and 4 bases stayed unmatched. The CDR3 DNA is TGCGCCAGCAGCTTAACAGGGGTCCCCTACGAGCAGTACGTC. This translates into CASSLTGVPYEQYV.

This clonotype was detected only a few times. The chain carries TRBV7-9 and TRBJ1-1; D may be TRBD1 (5 bases). Trimming removed 4 bases at V and 0 bases at J, with 15 bases between. In germline, CDR1 is SEHNR, CDR2 FQNEAQ (reference sequence). CDR3 size: 16 residues. The CDR3 is CASSYDEQEMNTEAFF. The CDR3, as DNA: TGTGCCAGCAGCTATGATGAACAGGAGATGAACACTGAAGCTTTCTTT.

Note on this clonotype: One end of the junction varies from germline; a read error may be responsible. The rearrangement joins TRBV19 to TRBJ1-1, with unresolved D. The germline V gene has CDR1 LNHDA and CDR2 SQIVND (reference sequence). CDR3 length equals 13 residues. CDR3 nucleotides: TGTGTCAGTAGTGCAGGAAAGAACACTGAAGCTTTCTTT. Residues: CVSSAGKNTEAFF.

Only a few counts were recorded for this clonotype. In DNA form, the CDR3 reads TGTGCCAGCACCGGCGGGGTAGCGGGGGGGCTTGTCACAGATACGCAGTATTTT. Encoded protein: CASTGGVAGGLVTDTQYF. The V gene is TRBV7-2, the J gene TRBJ2-3; TRBD2 aligns across 11 bases. CDR1 is SGHTA, CDR2 FQGNSA, per germline. The CDR3 is 18 residues long. V shed 7 bases, J shed 2 bases, and the junction held 14 bases outside the gene matches.

This clonotype was detected ten times or more. V is TRBV9 and J is TRBJ2-5, with a weak D call TRBD1 (5 bases). The CDR3 contains 16 residues. The V gene lost 0 bases and the J gene lost 0 bases, with 12 bases spanning the gap. From germline, CDR1 is SGDLS and CDR2 YYNGEE. CDR3 amino acids: CASSVEGRDNQETQYF. CDR3 DNA sequence: TGTGCCAGCAGCGTAGAGGGGCGTGACAACCAAGAGACCCAGTACTTC.

V gene TRBV9 combines with J gene TRBJ1-2; no reliable D call. Trimming took off 2 bases at V and 6 bases at J, with 20 bases between the two ends. From germline, CDR1 is SGDLS and CDR2 YYNGEE. CDR3 length: 16 residues. Here the CDR3 DNA reads TGTGCCAGCAGCGTCTATCCCATTTCCTCTGGGGATGGCTACACCTTC. It encodes CASSVYPISSGDGYTF.

This clonotype was counted many times. The genes are TRBV27 and TRBJ2-2, with 9 bases matching TRBD1. CDR3 length equals 15 residues. Germline loops: CDR1 MNHEY, CDR2 SMNVEV (reference sequence). J gave up 2 bases and V 5 bases, and 3 bases lay outside the gene matches. For the CDR3, the DNA is TGTGCCAGCAGTAGGGACAGGGCTAACACCGGGGAGCTGTTTTTT. Its translation: CASSRDRANTGELFF.

This clonotype occurred a few times. The gene calls are TRBV6-1 and TRBJ2-7; D remains unclear. The V and J ends lost 2 bases and 4 bases respectively, with 12 bases between them. The CDR3 spans 14 residues. In germline, CDR1 is MNHNS, CDR2 SASEGT. The CDR3 reads CASSEMRPEYEQYF. CDR3 nucleotide sequence: TGTGCCAGCAGTGAAATGAGACCTGAATACGAGCAGTACTTC.

As regards this clonotype: This may be a read error, as it is one base from a much larger clone. Because it lacks the conserved phenylalanine or tryptophan at the end, this CDR3 is likely a read error. The chain carries TRBV7-6 and TRBJ1-1, with 10 bases lining up with TRBD1. The CDR3 is made up of 18 amino acids. J gave up 0 bases and V 5 bases, and 12 bases lay outside the gene matches. Germline V gene data show CDR1 as SGHVS and CDR2 as FNYEAQ. This CDR3 is CASSPGATGGWLNTEAFL. CDR3 DNA sequence: TGTGCCAGCAGCCCCGGCGCGACAGGGGGCTGGCTGAACACTGAAGCTTTCTTA.

The rearrangement uses TRBV20-1 and TRBJ2-7; no definite D call. This CDR3 has 13 amino acids. Germline assignment: CDR1 DFQATT and CDR2 SNEGSKA (reference sequence). The V end lost 0 bases, the J end lost 3 bases, and 9 bases lay between the germline ends. The CDR3 reads CSAREGYHYEQYV. In DNA, the CDR3 is TGCAGTGCTAGAGAGGGCTATCACTACGAGCAGTACGTC.

The CDR3 DNA reads as TGTGCCAGCAGCTCCATGGGGGGCGGCTCACCCCTCCACTTT. Translation gives CASSSMGGGSPLHF. V usage is TRBV6-5 and J usage is TRBJ1-6; possible D gene TRBD1, 6 bases. Between the trimmed V and J ends, which lost 6 bases and 10 bases, there was a span of 16 bases. CDR1 and CDR2 (germline): MNHEY, SVGAGI. The CDR3 is 14 amino acids.